This T cell receptor (beta chain) derives from a study of blood T cell repertoires in COVID-19. V lost 6 bases and J lost 9, with 18 bases in between. Germline V gene sequence: CDR1 MNHEY, CDR2 SMNVEV (reference sequence). There are 13 residues in the CDR3. Some clones are missing from TCRdb's copy, which holds only in-frame ones; the method was immunoSEQ multiplex PCR. The table records 90,000 to 110,000 clones, 70% to 90% of them present only once. The rearrangement joins TRBV27 to TRBJ2-7; tentatively, D is TRBD1 (6 bases). The sequence derives from a woman aged 60-75 years with acute or convalescent COVID-19. The sequencing input was peripheral blood. The CDR3 spells CASSPPIQGWQYF. CDR3 DNA sequence: TGTGCCAGCAGCCCCCCGATCCAGGGGTGGCAGTACTTC.